The rows below give T cell receptor beta chains drawn from one sample of a study of radiation and T cells in renal cell carcinoma. Data came from immunoSEQ multiplex PCR; TCRdb stores just in-frame clones and leaves some out. This table holds 130,000 to 150,000 clones, about 87% found once. Sequencing was performed on blood, taken from a patient whose treatment included radiotherapy and nephrectomy. The origin of the receptors is a woman aged 70 to 79 with renal cell carcinoma. Both conserved end residues are part of each CDR3. A D gene is named only where the DNA matches it firmly. Size tells how often a clone was seen (once, few, many) or the class of an expanded clone, and some rows leave it out.

TRBJ1-5 TRBV10-3 - - TGTGCCAACTCGGAGTATAGCAATCAGCCCCAGCATTTT CANSEYSNQPQHF
TRBJ1-6 TRBV23-1 - - TGCGCCAGCAGTCAACCGGGCCTCCGGGATAATTCACCCCTCCACTTT CASSQPGLRDNSPLHF
TRBJ1-6 TRBV6-5 TRBD1 - TGTGCCAGCAGTTACGCAGGGGGAAATTCACCCCTCCACTTT CASSYAGGNSPLHF
TRBJ1-6 TRBV30 TRBD1 - TGTGCCTGGAATGGCGGGACAGGGTCTCGATATAATTCACCGCTCCACTTT CAWNGGTGSRYNSPLHF
TRBJ1-5 TRBV6-1 - - TGTGCCAGCACCCCCCGGGGTAGTAGCAATCAGCCCCAGCATTTT CASTPRGSSNQPQHF
TRBJ2-7 TRBV19 - - TGTGCCAGTAGCGGACATTCTAAAGGGGAGCAGTACTTC CASSGHSKGEQYF
TRBJ2-7 TRBV5-4 - - TGTGCCAGCAGCTTGGTCGACAGCCCCGAGCAGTACTTC CASSLVDSPEQYF
TRBJ2-1 TRBV25-1 - - TGTGCCAGCAGTGAAACCGACAGCCCATCATCCTACAATGAGCAGTTCTTC CASSETDSPSSYNEQFF
TRBJ1-1 TRBV15 TRBD1 - TGTGCCACCAGCAGAGATAAGAGGCGACAGGGGAACACTGAAGCTTTCTTT CATSRDKRRQGNTEAFF
TRBJ1-2 TRBV28 - - TGTGCCAGCAGTTTAGATCCGATAGGCGCTTATACTGGCTACACCTTC CASSLDPIGAYTGYTF
TRBJ1-5 TRBV7-2 - - TGTGCCAGCAGTTCTGAGGGGAATAGCAATCAGCCCCAGCATTTT CASSSEGNSNQPQHF
TRBJ2-3 TRBV30 TRBD2 - TGTGCCTGGGGCGGGGGATCAGATACGCAGTATTTT CAWGGGSDTQYF
TRBJ1-5 TRBV7-2 - few TGTGCCAGCAGCTCTACAGGGTCTCAGCCCCAGCATTTT CASSSTGSQPQHF
TRBJ1-5 TRBV11-3 - - TGTGCCAGCAGCCCCGGACCGCTTCAGCCCCAGCATTTT CASSPGPLQPQHF
TRBJ1-2 TRBV5-6 TRBD1 - TGTGCCAGCAGCGAAACAGGGGTCAATGGCTACACCTTC CASSETGVNGYTF
TRBJ1-1 TRBV20-1 - - TGCAGTGCTAGTAATCTCGTAGCTTTCTTT CSASNLVAFF
TRBJ2-7 TRBV5-6 TRBD1 - TGTGCCAGCAGCCGACAGGGGAGCTACGAGCAGTACTTC CASSRQGSYEQYF
TRBJ1-1 TRBV4-2 TRBD1 - TGTGCCAGCGAGCCGGGACAGGGATCGGGGAACACTGAAGCTTTCTTT CASEPGQGSGNTEAFF
TRBJ1-4 TRBV5-8 - - TGTGCCAGCAGCCCTGGTAGGGGGACTAATGAAAAACTGTTTTTT CASSPGRGTNEKLFF
TRBJ1-5 TRBV29-1 - - TGCAGCGTTGCTCGGATAAAGAATCAGCCCCAGCATTTT CSVARIKNQPQHF
TRBJ2-3 TRBV7-2 TRBD2 - TGTGCCAGCAGCTCACAAGCGGGGGCTACCACAGATACGCAGTATTTT CASSSQAGATTDTQYF
TRBJ1-2 TRBV6-5 - - TGTGCCAGCAGCCCTCTTGGCCCCAATGGTGGCTACACCTTC CASSPLGPNGGYTF